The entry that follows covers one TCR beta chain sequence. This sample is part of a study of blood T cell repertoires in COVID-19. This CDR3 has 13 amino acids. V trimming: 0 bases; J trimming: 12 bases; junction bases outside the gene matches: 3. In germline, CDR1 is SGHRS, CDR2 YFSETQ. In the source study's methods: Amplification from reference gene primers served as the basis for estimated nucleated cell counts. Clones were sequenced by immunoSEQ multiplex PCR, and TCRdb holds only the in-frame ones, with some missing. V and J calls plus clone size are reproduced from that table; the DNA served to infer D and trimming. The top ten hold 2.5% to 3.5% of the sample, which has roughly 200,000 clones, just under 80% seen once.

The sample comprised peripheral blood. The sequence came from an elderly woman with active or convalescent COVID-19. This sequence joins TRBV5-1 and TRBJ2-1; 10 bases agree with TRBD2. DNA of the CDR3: TGCGCCAGCAGCTTGGATCCTAGCGGGGGGCAGTTCTTC. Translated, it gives CASSLDPSGGQFF.